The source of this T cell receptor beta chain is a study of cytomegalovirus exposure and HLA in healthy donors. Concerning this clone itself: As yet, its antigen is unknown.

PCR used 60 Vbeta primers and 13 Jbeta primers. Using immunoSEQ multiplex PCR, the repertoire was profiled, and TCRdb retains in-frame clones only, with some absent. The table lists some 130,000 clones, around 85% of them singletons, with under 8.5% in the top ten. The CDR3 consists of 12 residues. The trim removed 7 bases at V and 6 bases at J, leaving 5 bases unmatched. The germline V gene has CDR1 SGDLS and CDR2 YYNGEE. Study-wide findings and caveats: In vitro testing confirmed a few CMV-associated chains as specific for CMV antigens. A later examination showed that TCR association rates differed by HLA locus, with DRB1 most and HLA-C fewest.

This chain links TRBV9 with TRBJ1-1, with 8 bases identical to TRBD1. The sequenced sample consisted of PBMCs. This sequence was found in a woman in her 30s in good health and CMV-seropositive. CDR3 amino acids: CASGQGASEAFF. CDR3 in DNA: TGTGCCAGCGGGCAGGGGGCATCTGAAGCTTTCTTT.